This T cell receptor (delta chain) emerged from a study of γδ T cells in repeated Plasmodium falciparum infection. Turning to the study itself: Over roughly 600 days, donors received four mosquito-bite P. falciparum NF54 infections.

TCRdb made new clone calls on the multiplex PCR reads using CATT. Among 70,000 to 95,000 delta-chain clones, approximately 1.4% were seen once, and the ten largest hold around 8.3%. This clone showed up just a few times. Its target is not known. The mismatch at residue 9 between this DNA's translation and the TCRdb protein of a much larger clone likely reflects a read error; the protein shown is translated from the DNA. Study-level findings and limits: Malian donors came from one small rural village, predominantly one ethnic group.

Material for sequencing was gamma-delta T cells from blood. The clonotype was recovered from a pool of human donors (malaria-infected and uninfected, not separated).

CDR3 in amino acids: CACDTVGDMPPDTDKLIF. The CDR3 DNA reads as TGTGCCTGTGACACGGTGGGGGATATGCCCCCTGACACCGATAAACTCATCTTT. The rearrangement joins TRDV2 to TRDJ1; 9 nucleotides line up with TRDD3. CDR3 length equals 18 residues. CDR1 is GEAIGNYY and CDR2 is EKD in the germline V gene. The junction had 11 bases not matched to a gene; V was cut back by 1 base and J by 0 bases.